The T cell receptor (beta chain) described here comes from a study of blood T cell repertoires in COVID-19. CDR1 and CDR2 (germline): LGHNA, YSLEER. With V trimmed by 5 bases and J by 5 bases, 14 bases remained unmatched. The CDR3 runs 20 residues. Under the authors' procedure: Reference gene primer amplification gave nucleated cell count estimates. Generated by immunoSEQ multiplex PCR, the TCRdb table keeps only in-frame clones and is missing some. V and J calls and clone size are copied from that table; D and trimming were computed from the DNA. The repertoire includes fewer than 180,000 clones, 87% of them detected once, and 3.5% to 5% sits in the top ten.

Sequenced: peripheral blood. The rearrangement uses TRBV4-3 and TRBJ2-2, with 16 nucleotides matching TRBD2. This TCR derives from a woman aged 55 to 70 with active or convalescent COVID-19. The CDR3 is CASSKRPGLAGGLGTGELFF. CDR3 DNA: TGCGCCAGCAGCAAACGTCCGGGACTAGCGGGGGGGCTAGGGACCGGGGAGCTGTTTTTT.